The 8 T cell receptor beta chains below come from one sample, sequenced in a study of graft-versus-host responses after intestinal transplantation (dated by TCRdb to the early 2020s). Antigen specificity for these receptors is unknown. Preparation of the library involved the immunoSEQ multiplex PCR assay. In its TCRdb copy, this immuneACCESS table keeps in-frame sequences only and misses some clones. Where compared with another copy, unresolved V genes explain less than half of these, and the others have no known cause. This sample lists 100,000 or so clones; 75% to 95% were detected once. Approximately 0.18% of the sample lies in the top ten. The label giving this sample's time point can be read as: cells obtained before transplantation from donor or recipient. This specimen consisted of unstimulated CD4+ T cells sorted from spleen or lymph node cells, obtained before transplant. All receptors derive from a human donor who was the organ donor for an intestinal transplant.

V usage is TRBV2 and J usage is TRBJ1-5, with 11 positions matching TRBD1. Trimming at V came to 0 bases and at J to 4 bases, leaving 14 bases not matched to a gene. Germline CDR1 reads SNHLY; CDR2 reads FYNNEI. This CDR3 is 20 amino acids long. CDR3 sequence reads: CASSEALRTGGAEGNQPQHF. DNA for the CDR3: TGTGCCAGCAGTGAAGCGCTTCGGACAGGGGGCGCGGAGGGGAATCAGCCCCAGCATTTT.

The chain is built from TRBV2 and TRBJ2-5; TRBD2 matches at 7 bases. CDR1 SNHLY and CDR2 FYNNEI come from the germline V gene. J lost 2 bases, V lost 5 bases, and 8 bases had no gene match. The CDR3 consists of 15 residues. As DNA, the CDR3 is TGTGCCAGCAGTCCCACCTGGGGACTACAAGAGACCCAGTACTTC. Residues: CASSPTWGLQETQYF.

The chain carries TRBV4-3 and TRBJ2-1, with a weak D call TRBD2 (7 bases). The CDR3 runs 17 residues. Trimming took off 1 base at V and 0 bases at J, with 13 bases between the two ends. CDR1 and CDR2 (germline): LGHNA, YSLEER. The CDR3 DNA is TGCGCCAGCAGCCAAGGAGGGGGGGGGAGCTCCTACAATGAGCAGTTCTTC. This codes for CASSQGGGGSSYNEQFF.

The chain links TRBV6-1 to TRBJ1-2, with D perhaps matching TRBD1 (6 bases). This CDR3 is 13 amino acids long. Trimming took 5 bases from V and 8 from J, leaving 15 bases between them. Germline lookup yields CDR1 MNHNS and CDR2 SASEGT. The CDR3 DNA reads TGTGCCAGCAGTTGGAGAGGGGGTAGAGGCTACACCTTC. It is translated as CASSWRGGRGYTF.

The rearrangement uses TRBV5-1 and TRBJ1-2; 10 bases agree with TRBD1. The junction had 5 bases not matched to a gene; V was cut back by 4 bases and J by 2 bases. This CDR3 has 15 residues. Germline lookup yields CDR1 SGHRS and CDR2 YFSETQ. The CDR3 sequence is CASSPLTGGNYGYTF. The CDR3 DNA sequence: TGCGCCAGCAGCCCTCTGACAGGGGGCAACTATGGCTACACCTTC.

The V and J genes are TRBV4-1 and TRBJ2-6; the match to TRBD1 covers 9 bases. The CDR3 runs 16 residues. The V segment lost 1 base and the J segment 2 bases; nucleotides outside the gene matches: 0. Germline V lookup: CDR1 MGHRA, CDR2 YSYEKL. CDR3 in amino acids: CASSQGQGAGANVLTF. CDR3 sequence (DNA): TGCGCCAGCAGCCAAGGACAGGGGGCTGGGGCCAACGTCCTGACTTTC.

J is TRBJ1-1 and V is TRBV5-5, with 11 bases lining up with TRBD1. The trim removed 1 base at V and 4 bases at J, leaving 9 bases unmatched. CDR1 and CDR2 (germline): SGHKS, YYEKEE (reference sequence). CDR3 length: 17 amino acids. CDR3 nucleotide sequence: TGTGCCAGCAGCTTGTTGGCCTCTGGGACAGGGGGCACTGAAGCTTTCTTT. As protein: CASSLLASGTGGTEAFF. The entire variable domain, with the rest obtained from reference TRBV5-5 and TRBJ1-1, is as follows: DAGVTQSPTHLIKTRGQQVTLRCSPISGHKSVSWYQQVLGQGPQFIFQYYEKEERGRGNFPDRFSARQFPNYSSELNVNALLLGDSALYLCASSLLASGTGGTEAFFGQGTRLTVV.

V is TRBV4-3 and J is TRBJ2-2, with TRBD2 matching over 12 bases. Trimming removed 1 base from V and 2 bases from J; junction bases left unmatched: 5. Germline lookup yields CDR1 LGHNA and CDR2 YSLEER. The CDR3 has 18 residues. DNA for the CDR3: TGCGCCAGCAGCCAAGGTGCTAGCGGGGGGGTAAACACCGGGGAGCTGTTTTTT. The encoded protein is CASSQGASGGVNTGELFF.